This TCR beta chain was sequenced during a study of vaccination and CD4 T cells after COVID-19 (dated by TCRdb to between 2021 and 2024). Describing the broader study: SARS-CoV-2 positivity had been established in the convalescent patients by nasal swab PCR, and mild disease was recorded in about 9 of these patients and severe disease in one. The convalescent cohort comprised six males and four females, including two Hispanic individuals, seven Caucasians, two Asians and one multiracial person. Two doses of either the Pfizer-BioNTech BNT162b2 vaccine (n=8) or the Moderna mRNA-1273 vaccine (n=2) were administered to participants. Post-COVID blood samples were collected from convalescent patients a median of approximately 100 days after diagnosis, with a range of roughly 35 to 170 days. Post-vaccine blood samples were obtained a median of about 72 days after the second vaccine dose, with a range of roughly 13 to 250 days. Culture stimuli were overlapping spike peptide pools from SARS-CoV-2 and from the common cold coronaviruses HCoV-NL63, HCoV-OC43 and HCoV-229E. In control cultures, a CEFX viral epitope pool was used as positive control, an HIV-1 Nef peptide pool was used as negative control, or no peptide was added. In around 10 COVID-19 convalescent patients and 4 infection-naive healthy vaccine recipients, researchers compared the spike-specific CD4+ TCR repertoire from before mRNA vaccination with the repertoire from after. Broad study findings and their caveats: An increase in the median number of SARS-CoV-2-reactive clonotypes from approximately 21 after infection to 38 after vaccination was observed, but the change was not found to be significant. Among convalescent patients, a median 86.3% of the SARS-CoV-2-reactive clones seen after vaccination appeared only after vaccination, which suggests priming specific to the vaccine. Only a relatively small number of convalescent patients were included in the study, and early timepoints following natural infection were not analyzed. Nearly all vaccine-specific clones in convalescent patients (304 of 307) were mono-reactive for SARS-CoV-2 spike rather than cross-reactive with common cold coronaviruses.

Receptor libraries were prepared by PCR. TCR sequencing of DNA from cultured CD4+ T cells used the Oncomine TCR Beta short-read assay at the Johns Hopkins FTIC core. Genomic DNA was extracted from the cultured CD4+ T cells with the QIAamp micro DNA kit. Oncomine TCR Beta libraries from cultured CD4+ T cells were pooled using unique dual indexes and sequenced on an Illumina iSeq 100. In the authors' own workflow: Non-productive sequences were removed, and CDR3s not starting with C, not ending with F or W, or shorter than 7 amino acids were discarded. Antigen-specific clonotypes were identified with the MANAFEST web application by comparing peptide-stimulated wells with reference and other culture wells. To be called positive, a clone needed an FDR below 0.05, an odds ratio above 5, and a productive frequency above 0.1% in at least two of three replicate wells. A clonotype counted as cross-reactive if it showed significant expansion both in the SARS-CoV-2 spike wells and in at least one common cold coronavirus spike condition. Similarity between CDR3 sequences was evaluated in R version 3.6.1 using Levenshtein distances (stringdist) and unrooted phylogenetic trees (ape). TCRdb handled the public reads itself, with Q25 trimming in fastp and clone calling in MiXCR, and kept productive beta chains. Rows with one shared CDR3 protein collapse into an entry with the most common genes and DNA. These V and J calls derive from TCRdb rather than the authors' analysis. For this sample there are about 9,100 distinct CDR3 sequences; 60% to 70% appear just once. The top ten clonotypes cover around two fifths of the sample.

Details on this clonotype: Its antigen is not yet known. The junction does not match germline at one end; this may be a read error.

CDR1 and CDR2, looked up from the germline V gene, are SGHTA and FQGNSA. There are 15 amino acids in the CDR3, from cysteine to phenylalanine inclusive. The CDR3 DNA has 45 bases and is translated from base 1. Reading the label with the study, this specimen's treatment or condition is: roughly ten-day PBMC culture with coronavirus spike peptide pools or control peptides (ViraFEST assay). To expand antigen-specific T cells with peptide pools and then pick out the expanded clonotypes through TCR sequencing, the study relied on the ViraFEST assay. Positive SARS-CoV-2 PCR tests in the convalescent patients dated from March to December 2020, before Alpha, Beta and Delta variants emerged in the United States. Approximately 1.8 million PBMCs per well were cultured in IMDM with approximately 4.9% human AB serum and about 9.7 IU/ml IL-2, plus 10 ug/ml peptide pools. Half of the culture medium was replaced with fresh IL-2-containing medium on days 3 and 7. After less than twelve days of culture, CD4+ T cells were isolated by negative selection with the EasySep CD4+ T cell isolation kit. Ficoll-Paque Plus gradient centrifugation was used to isolate PBMCs from whole blood, and the isolated PBMCs were then either used fresh or cryopreserved at -140C. Culture conditions were generally each tested in triplicate wells.

The receptor comes from a human donor who had recovered from COVID-19. Specimen: CD4+ T cells from blood, cultured in vitro. The chain uses TRBV7-2 and TRBJ1-2; TRBD1 is possibly the D segment (5 matching bases). The CDR3 is CASGLAPGGSYGYTF. The DNA sequence is given as TGTGCCAGCGGCTTAGCTCCCGGGGGTAGCTATGGCTACACCTTC. The full variable domain, with segments outside the CDR3 supplied by the reference TRBV7-2 and TRBJ1-2 proteins, appears as GAGVSQSPSNKVTEKGKDVELRCDPISGHTALYWYRQSLGQGLEFLIYFQGNSAPDKSGLPSDRFSAERTGGSVSTLTIQRTQQEDSAVYLCASGLAPGGSYGYTFGSGTRLTVV.